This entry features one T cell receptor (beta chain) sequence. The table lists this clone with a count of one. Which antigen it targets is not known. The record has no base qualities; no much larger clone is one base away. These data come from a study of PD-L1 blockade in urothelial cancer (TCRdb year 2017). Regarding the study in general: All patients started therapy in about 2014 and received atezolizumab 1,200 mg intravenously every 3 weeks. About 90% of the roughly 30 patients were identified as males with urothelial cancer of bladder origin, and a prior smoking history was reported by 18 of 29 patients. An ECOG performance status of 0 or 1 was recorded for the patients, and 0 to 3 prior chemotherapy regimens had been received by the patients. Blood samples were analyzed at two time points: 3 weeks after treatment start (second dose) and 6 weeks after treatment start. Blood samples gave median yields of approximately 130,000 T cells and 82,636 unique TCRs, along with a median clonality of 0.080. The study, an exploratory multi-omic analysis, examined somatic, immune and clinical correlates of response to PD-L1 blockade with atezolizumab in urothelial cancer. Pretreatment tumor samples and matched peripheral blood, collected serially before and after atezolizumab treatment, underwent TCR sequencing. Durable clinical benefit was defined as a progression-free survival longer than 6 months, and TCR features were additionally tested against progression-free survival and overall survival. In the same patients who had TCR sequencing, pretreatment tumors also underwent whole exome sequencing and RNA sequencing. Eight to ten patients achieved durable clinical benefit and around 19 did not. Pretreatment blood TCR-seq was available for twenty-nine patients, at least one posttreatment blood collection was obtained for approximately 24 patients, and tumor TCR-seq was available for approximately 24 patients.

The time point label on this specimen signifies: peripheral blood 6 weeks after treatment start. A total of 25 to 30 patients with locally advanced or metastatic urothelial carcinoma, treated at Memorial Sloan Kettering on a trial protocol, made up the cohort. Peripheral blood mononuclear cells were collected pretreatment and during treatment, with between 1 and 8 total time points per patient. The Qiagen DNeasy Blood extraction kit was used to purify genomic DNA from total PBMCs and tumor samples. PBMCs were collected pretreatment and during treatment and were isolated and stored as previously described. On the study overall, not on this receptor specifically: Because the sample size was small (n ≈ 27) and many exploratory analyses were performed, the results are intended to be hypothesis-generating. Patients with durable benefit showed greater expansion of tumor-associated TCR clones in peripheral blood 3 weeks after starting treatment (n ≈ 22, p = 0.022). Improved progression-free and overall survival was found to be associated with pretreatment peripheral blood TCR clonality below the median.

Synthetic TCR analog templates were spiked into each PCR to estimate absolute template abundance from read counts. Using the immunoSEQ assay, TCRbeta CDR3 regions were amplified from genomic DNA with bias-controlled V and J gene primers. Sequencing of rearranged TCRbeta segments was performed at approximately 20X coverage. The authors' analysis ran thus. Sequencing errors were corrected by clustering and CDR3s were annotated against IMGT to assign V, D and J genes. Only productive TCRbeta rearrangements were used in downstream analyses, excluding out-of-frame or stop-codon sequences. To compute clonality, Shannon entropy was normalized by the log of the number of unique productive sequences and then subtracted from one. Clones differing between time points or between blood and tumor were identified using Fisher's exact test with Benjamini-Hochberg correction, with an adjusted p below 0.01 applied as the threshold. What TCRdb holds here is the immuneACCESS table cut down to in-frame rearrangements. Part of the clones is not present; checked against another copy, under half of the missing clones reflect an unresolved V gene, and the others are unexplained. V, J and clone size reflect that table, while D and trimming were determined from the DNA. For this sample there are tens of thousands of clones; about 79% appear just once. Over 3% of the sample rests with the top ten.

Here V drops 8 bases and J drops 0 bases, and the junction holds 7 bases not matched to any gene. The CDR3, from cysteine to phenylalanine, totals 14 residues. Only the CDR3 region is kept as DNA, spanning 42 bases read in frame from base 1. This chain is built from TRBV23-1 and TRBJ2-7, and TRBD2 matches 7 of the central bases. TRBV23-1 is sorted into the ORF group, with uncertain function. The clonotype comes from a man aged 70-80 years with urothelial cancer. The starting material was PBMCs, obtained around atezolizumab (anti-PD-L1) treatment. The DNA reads TGCGCCAGCGAGTCGCGGGACTACTCCTACGAGCAGTACTTC. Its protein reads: CASESRDYSYEQYF.